This T cell receptor (beta chain) emerged from a study of beta chain features in type 1 diabetes. Study observations and caveats: All four CD4+ subsets from Type 1 diabetes patients carried moderately but significantly shorter TCRB CDR3s.

Researchers reported sorting CD4+ naive, central memory, regulatory and stem cell-like memory cells via CD45RO/CCR7/CD25/CD127/CD95/CD27. All sorted populations exceeded 95% purity. Expressed TCRB transcripts were sequenced because the entire RNA isolate underwent reverse transcription. TCRdb's copy holds only in-frame clones and misses some; the assay was immunoSEQ multiplex PCR. The sample consists of under 850,000 clones, around an eighth of them appearing once. The CDR3 loop spans 14 amino acids. Trimming stripped 6 bases from V and 6 bases from J, with 18 bases between. Looked up from germline, CDR1 is KGHSH and CDR2 is LQKENI. Points on this clone: Its antigen is unidentified.

The sequencing sample was made of naive CD4+ T cells from blood. The TCR sequence derives from a man between 18 and 29 years old with type 1 diabetes. The genes are TRBV18 and TRBJ2-7; D gene uncertain. This CDR3 is CASSLGPIMAEQYF. The DNA of the CDR3 is TGTGCCAGCTCCCTCGGACCGATTATGGCCGAGCAGTACTTC.